This T cell receptor beta chain was profiled in a study of blood T cells in healthy people across ages. PCR was performed a second time for about 7 to 12 cycles using a sample-barcoded 5' primer and a J-beta primer mix. Researchers report that a template-switch adaptor with 12 random nucleotides tagged each cDNA molecule. TCRdb re-analysed the 5' RACE reads in MiXCR, keeping a single row per CDR3 protein. The top ten clones hold 13% of a sample with 650,000 or so distinct CDR3 sequences, around 52% of them seen once. The CDR3 runs 14 residues. V lost 5 bases and J 6 bases, leaving 17 bases between the germline ends. Whole-study findings and limits: The recorded TCR beta diversity per million T cells decreased in a roughly linear manner with age. Estimates of diversity drawn from one million T cells were considered underestimates. Any conclusive comparison of naive versus antigen-experienced cells was prevented by using unsorted PBMCs.

In the case of this clonotype: What it binds is not known.

V usage is TRBV12-3 or TRBV12-4 and J usage is TRBJ2-7, with TRBD1 as a possible D gene (6 bases). The sequence was collected from a woman aged 80 or older in good health. Material for sequencing was blood. CDR3 nucleotides: TGTGCCAGCAGTCCAGACAGGTCGGAAAGCGAGCAGTACTTC. Its protein is CASSPDRSESEQYF.